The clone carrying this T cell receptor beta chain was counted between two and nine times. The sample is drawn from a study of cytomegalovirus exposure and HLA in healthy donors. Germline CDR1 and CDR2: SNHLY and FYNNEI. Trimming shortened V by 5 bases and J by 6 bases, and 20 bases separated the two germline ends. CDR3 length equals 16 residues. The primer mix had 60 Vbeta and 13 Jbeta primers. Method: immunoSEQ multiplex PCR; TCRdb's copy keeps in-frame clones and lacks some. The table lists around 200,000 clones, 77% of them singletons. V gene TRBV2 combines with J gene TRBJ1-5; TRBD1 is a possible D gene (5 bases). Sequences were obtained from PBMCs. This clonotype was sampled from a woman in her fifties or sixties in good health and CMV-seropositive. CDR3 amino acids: CASSREATGHGQPQHF. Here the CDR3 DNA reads TGTGCCAGCAGTCGGGAGGCGACGGGGCACGGTCAGCCCCAGCATTTT.